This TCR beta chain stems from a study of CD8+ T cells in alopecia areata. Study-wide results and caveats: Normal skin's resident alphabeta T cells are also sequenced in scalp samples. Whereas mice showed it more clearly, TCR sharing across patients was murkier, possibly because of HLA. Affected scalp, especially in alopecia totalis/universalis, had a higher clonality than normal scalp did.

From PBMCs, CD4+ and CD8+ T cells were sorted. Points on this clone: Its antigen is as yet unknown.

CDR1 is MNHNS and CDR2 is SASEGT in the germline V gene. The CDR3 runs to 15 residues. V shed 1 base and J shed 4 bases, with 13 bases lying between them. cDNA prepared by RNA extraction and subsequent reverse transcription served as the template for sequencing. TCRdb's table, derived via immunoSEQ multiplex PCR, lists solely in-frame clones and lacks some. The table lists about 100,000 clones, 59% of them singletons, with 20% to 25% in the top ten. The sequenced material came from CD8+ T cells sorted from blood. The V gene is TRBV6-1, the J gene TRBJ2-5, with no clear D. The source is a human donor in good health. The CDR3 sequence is CASSEVLGWAETQYF. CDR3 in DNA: TGTGCCAGCAGTGAAGTTCTGGGGTGGGCAGAGACCCAGTACTTC.